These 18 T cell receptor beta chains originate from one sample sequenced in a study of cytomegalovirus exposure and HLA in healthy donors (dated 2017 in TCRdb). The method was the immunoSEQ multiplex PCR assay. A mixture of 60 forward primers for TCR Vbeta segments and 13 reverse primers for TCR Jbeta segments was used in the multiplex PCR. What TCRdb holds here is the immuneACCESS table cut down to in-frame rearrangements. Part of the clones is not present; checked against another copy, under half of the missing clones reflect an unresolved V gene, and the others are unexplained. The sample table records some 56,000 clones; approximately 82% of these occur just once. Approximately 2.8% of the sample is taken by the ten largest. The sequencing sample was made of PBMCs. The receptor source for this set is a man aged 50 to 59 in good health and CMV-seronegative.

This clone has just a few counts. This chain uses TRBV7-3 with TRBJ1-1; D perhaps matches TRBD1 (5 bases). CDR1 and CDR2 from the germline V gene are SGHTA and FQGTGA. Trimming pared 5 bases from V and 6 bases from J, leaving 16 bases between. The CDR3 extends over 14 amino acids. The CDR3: CASSPFQGSPEAFF. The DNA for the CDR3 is TGTGCCAGCAGCCCCTTTCAGGGCTCCCCTGAAGCTTTCTTT.

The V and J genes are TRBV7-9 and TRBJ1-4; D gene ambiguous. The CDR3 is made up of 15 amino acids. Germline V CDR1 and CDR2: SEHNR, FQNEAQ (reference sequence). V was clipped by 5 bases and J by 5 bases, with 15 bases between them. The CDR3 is CASSLSGYPNEKLFF. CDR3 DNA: TGTGCCAGCAGCCTATCCGGGTACCCGAATGAAAAACTGTTTTTT.

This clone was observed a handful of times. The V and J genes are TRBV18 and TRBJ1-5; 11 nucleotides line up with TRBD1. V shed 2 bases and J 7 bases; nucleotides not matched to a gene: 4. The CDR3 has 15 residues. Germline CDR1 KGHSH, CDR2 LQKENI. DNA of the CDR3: TGTGCCAGCTCACCAGGACAGGGGGCGGGGCAGCCCCAGCATTTT. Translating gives CASSPGQGAGQPQHF.

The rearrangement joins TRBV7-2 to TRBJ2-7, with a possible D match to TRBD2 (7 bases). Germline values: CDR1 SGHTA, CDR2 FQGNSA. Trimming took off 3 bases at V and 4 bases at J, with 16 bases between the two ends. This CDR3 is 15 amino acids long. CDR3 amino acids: CASSFWGRGLYEQYF. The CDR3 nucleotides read TGTGCCAGCAGCTTCTGGGGGCGGGGGCTTTACGAGCAGTACTTC.

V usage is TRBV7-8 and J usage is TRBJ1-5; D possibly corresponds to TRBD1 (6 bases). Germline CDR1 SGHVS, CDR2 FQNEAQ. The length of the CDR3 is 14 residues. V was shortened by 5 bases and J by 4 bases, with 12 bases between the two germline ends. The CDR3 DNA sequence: TGTGCCAGCAGCCCAAGGACAGCTAATCAGCCCCAGCATTTT. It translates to CASSPRTANQPQHF.

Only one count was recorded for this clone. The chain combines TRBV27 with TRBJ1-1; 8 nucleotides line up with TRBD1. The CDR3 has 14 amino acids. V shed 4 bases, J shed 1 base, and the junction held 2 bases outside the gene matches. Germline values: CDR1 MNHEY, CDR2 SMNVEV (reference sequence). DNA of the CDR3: TGTGCCAGCAGTTCGGGACAGGCGAACACTGAAGCTTTCTTT. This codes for CASSSGQANTEAFF.

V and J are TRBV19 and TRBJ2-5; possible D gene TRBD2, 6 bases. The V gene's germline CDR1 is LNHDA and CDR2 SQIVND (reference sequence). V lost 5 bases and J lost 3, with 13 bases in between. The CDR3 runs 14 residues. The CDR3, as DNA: TGTGCCAGTAGTGCGACTAGTCCAAAAGAGACCCAGTACTTC. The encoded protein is CASSATSPKETQYF.

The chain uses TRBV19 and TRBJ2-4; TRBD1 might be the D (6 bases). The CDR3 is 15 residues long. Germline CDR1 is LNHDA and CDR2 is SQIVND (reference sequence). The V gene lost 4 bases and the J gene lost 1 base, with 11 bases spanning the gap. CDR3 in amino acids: CASSKMQGAKNIQYF. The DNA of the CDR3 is TGTGCCAGTAGTAAGATGCAGGGGGCCAAAAACATTCAGTACTTC.

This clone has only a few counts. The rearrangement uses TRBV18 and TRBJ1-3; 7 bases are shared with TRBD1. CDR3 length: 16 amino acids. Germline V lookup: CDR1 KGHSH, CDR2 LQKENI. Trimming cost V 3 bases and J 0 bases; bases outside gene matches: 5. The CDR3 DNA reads TGTGCCAGCTCACCGTACAGGGGACTCTCTGGAAACACCATATATTTT. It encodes CASSPYRGLSGNTIYF. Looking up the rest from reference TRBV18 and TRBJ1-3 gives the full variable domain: NAGVMQNPRHLVRRRGQEARLRCSPMKGHSHVYWYRQLPEEGLKFMVYLQKENIIDESGMPKERFSAEFPKEGPSILRIQQVVRGDSAAYFCASSPYRGLSGNTIYFGEGSWLTVV.

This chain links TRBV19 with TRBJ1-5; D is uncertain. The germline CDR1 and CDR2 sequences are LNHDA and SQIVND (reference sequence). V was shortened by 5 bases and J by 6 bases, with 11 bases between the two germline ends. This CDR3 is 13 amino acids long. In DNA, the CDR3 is TGTGCCAGTAGTGTCGGGGTGGCTCAGCCCCAGCATTTT. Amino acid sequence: CASSVGVAQPQHF.

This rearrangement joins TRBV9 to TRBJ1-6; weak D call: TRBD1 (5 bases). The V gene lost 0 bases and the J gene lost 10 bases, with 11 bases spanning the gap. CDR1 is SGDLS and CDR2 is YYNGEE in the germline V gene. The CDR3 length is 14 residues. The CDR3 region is CASSVEGEASPLHF. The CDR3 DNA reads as TGTGCCAGCAGCGTAGAAGGGGAGGCCTCACCCCTCCACTTT. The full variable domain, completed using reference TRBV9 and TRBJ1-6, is DSGVTQTPKHLITATGQRVTLRCSPRSGDLSVYWYQQSLDQGLQFLIQYYNGEERAKGNILERFSAQQFPDLHSELNLSSLELGDSALYFCASSVEGEASPLHFGNGTRLTVT.

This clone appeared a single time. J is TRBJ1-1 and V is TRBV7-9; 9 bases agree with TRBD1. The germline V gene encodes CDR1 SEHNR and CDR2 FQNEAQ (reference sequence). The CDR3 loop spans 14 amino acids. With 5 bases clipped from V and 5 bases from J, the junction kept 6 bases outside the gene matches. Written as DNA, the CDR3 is TGTGCCAGCAGCCCGGACAGGGGAGGGACTGAAGCTTTCTTT. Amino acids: CASSPDRGGTEAFF.

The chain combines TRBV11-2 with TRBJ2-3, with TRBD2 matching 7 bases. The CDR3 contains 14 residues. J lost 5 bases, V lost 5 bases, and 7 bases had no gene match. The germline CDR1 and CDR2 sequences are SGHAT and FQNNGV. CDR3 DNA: TGTGCCAGCAGCAATCGACGGGGGGAAGATACGCAGTATTTT. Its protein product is CASSNRRGEDTQYF.

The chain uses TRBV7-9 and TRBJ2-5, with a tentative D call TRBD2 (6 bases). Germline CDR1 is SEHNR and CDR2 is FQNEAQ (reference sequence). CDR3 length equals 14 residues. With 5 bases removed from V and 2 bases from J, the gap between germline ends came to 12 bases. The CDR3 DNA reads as TGTGCCAGCAGCAAAAGGGCGGGGCAAGAGACCCAGTACTTC. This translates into CASSKRAGQETQYF.

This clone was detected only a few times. CDR3 DNA: TGTGCCAGCAGTGGACAGATACACACCGGGGAGCTGTTTTTT. This translates into CASSGQIHTGELFF. The chain uses TRBV2 and TRBJ2-2; perhaps TRBD1 as D (5 bases). The V gene lost 4 bases and the J gene lost 3 bases, with 9 bases spanning the gap. Germline CDR1 is SNHLY and CDR2 is FYNNEI. This CDR3 contains 14 residues.

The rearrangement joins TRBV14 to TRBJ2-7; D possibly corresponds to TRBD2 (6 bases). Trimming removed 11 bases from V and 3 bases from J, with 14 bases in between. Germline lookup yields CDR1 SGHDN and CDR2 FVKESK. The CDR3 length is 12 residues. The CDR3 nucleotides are TGTGCCTCCGCGGCGGGGAGCTACGAGCAGTACTTC. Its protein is CASAAGSYEQYF.

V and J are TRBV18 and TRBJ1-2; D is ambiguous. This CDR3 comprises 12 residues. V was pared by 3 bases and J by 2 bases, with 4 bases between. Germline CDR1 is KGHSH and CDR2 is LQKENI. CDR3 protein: CASSPENYGYTF. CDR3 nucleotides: TGTGCCAGCTCACCGGAGAACTATGGCTACACCTTC.

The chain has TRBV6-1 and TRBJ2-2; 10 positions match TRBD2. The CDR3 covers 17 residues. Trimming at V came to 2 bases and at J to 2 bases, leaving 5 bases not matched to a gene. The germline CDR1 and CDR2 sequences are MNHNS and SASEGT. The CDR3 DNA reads TGTGCCAGCAGTGAAAAGCGGGGGGGCACCAACACCGGGGAGCTGTTTTTT. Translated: CASSEKRGGTNTGELFF.